This TCR beta chain was retrieved from a study of blood T cell repertoires in COVID-19. Study details: The cDNA or gDNA used as material had been derived from T cells, B-cell-depleted T cells, or PBMCs.

The protocol was immunoSEQ multiplex PCR, while the TCRdb copy is restricted to in-frame clones and leaves out a portion. The sample has 80,000 to 95,000 clones; 70% to 90% are singletons. The CDR3 loop spans 17 amino acids. V was clipped by 4 bases and J by 0 bases; unmatched bases: 4. Looked up from germline, CDR1 is PRHDT and CDR2 is FYEKMQ (reference sequence). The sample comprised peripheral blood. The source is a human donor in a cohort sampled during active COVID-19. J is TRBJ2-2 and V is TRBV13; 11 positions agree with TRBD2. The CDR3 DNA is TGTGCCAGCAGCTCTCTAGCGGGGGGCCCGAACACCGGGGAGCTGTTTTTT. Translation gives CASSSLAGGPNTGELFF.